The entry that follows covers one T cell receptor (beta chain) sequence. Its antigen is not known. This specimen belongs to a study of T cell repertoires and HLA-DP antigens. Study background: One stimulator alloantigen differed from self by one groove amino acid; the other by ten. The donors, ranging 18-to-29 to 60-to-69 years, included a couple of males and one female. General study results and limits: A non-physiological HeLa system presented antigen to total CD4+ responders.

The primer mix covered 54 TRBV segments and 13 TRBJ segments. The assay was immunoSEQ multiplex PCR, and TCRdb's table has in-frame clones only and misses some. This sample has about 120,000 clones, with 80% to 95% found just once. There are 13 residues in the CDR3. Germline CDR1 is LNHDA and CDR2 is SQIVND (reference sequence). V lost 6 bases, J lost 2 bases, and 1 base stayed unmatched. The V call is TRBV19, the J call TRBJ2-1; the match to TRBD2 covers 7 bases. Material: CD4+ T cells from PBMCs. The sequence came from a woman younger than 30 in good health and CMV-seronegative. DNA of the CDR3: TGTGCCAGTAGCGGGGGGACCTACAATGAGCAGTTCTTC. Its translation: CASSGGTYNEQFF.